The T cell receptor beta chain described here comes from a study of shared clonotypes between healthy human individuals. Within Nashville, Tennessee resided all donors, each a Caucasian adult. Genomic DNA (from each subset) was split evenly across several immunoSEQ plates. The method was immunoSEQ multiplex PCR; TCRdb's version includes in-frame clones alone and lacks a portion of them. Found here are 2 million or so clones, 90% to 95% of them singletons; the top ten hold 0.1% to 0.15%. The CDR3 is 16 residues long. Germline V gene sequence: CDR1 SGHTA, CDR2 FQGNSA. The V end was cut by 5 bases, the J end by 0 bases, with 17 bases between. Concerning this clone itself: The antigen is not known.

Notes on the study in general: Represented diversity, genetic and exposure-history alike, was limited by few donors.

Source material: naive CD4+ T cells sorted from blood. Subset indicated: CD45RA+ positively selected. The V call is TRBV7-2, the J call TRBJ2-7, with unresolved D. This clonotype was sampled from a man between 18 and 29 years old in good health. CDR3 sequence: CASSLIEARSSYEQYF. In nucleotides, the CDR3 is TGTGCCAGCAGCCTTATCGAGGCTAGGAGCTCCTACGAGCAGTACTTC.